The 4 T cell receptor beta chains below all came from one sample that was sequenced in a study of cytomegalovirus exposure and HLA in healthy donors. 60 Vbeta and 13 Jbeta primers were used in PCR. Produced via immunoSEQ multiplex PCR; TCRdb's table is partial and in-frame only. The sample gives more than 150,000 clones, approximately 80% of which show up once; 1.2% to 1.5% is in the top ten. The sequencing input was PBMCs. The origin of the receptors is a girl aged 10-17 years in good health and CMV-seropositive.

This chain links TRBV4-3 with TRBJ2-1; possible D gene TRBD2, 6 bases. CDR3 size: 14 residues. Germline assignment: CDR1 LGHNA and CDR2 YSLEER. V dropped 0 bases and J dropped 9 bases, with 12 bases sitting between them. The CDR3 nucleotides are TGCGCCAGCAGCCAAGATCGCGCGGGGATTGAGCAGTTCTTC. This codes for CASSQDRAGIEQFF.

CDR3 DNA: TGTGCCAGCAGTACCCCGGGGACAGTTTACTATGGCTACACCTTC. It codes for CASSTPGTVYYGYTF. The rearrangement uses TRBV25-1 and TRBJ1-2, with 7 bases fitting TRBD1. V lost 5 bases to trimming and J lost 3 bases; unmatched junction nucleotides: 9. In germline, CDR1 is MGHDK, CDR2 SYGVNS. The CDR3 length is 15 residues.

This clone was observed a few times. The chain joins TRBV6-5 to TRBJ2-5; 9 bases align to TRBD1. The DNA matches TRBJ2-7 better at its end, which makes the J call doubtful. The CDR3 runs to 13 residues. Germline V CDR1 and CDR2: MNHEY, SVGAGI. DNA of the CDR3: TGTGCCAGCAGCCGGGACAGGGTGCACGAGCAGTACTTC. Translated: CASSRDRVHEQYF.

This clone was seen only once. The CDR3 bases are TGTGCCAGCAGTTCTGTCACTAATGAAAAACTGTTTTTT. Translating it yields CASSSVTNEKLFF. This chain connects TRBV27 to TRBJ1-4; D is ambiguous. The germline V gene has CDR1 MNHEY and CDR2 SMNVEV (reference sequence). This CDR3 comprises 13 residues. V lost 4 bases, J lost 2 bases, and 5 bases lay in between.